These T cell receptor beta chains were read from a single sample in a study of blood T cells in healthy people across ages. TCRdb ran MiXCR on the 5' RACE reads and lists one entry per CDR3 protein. The data show around 780,000 distinct CDR3 sequences, roughly 24% seen once. Another study also made use of these data, one on T cells of mothers and their children.

Material: blood. The origin of the receptors is a boy younger than 18 in good health. The CDR3 runs from the conserved cysteine through the conserved F or W. A D gene is named only where the DNA matches it firmly. Clone size is stated in some rows and not others, as once, few, many or a class when expanded.

once	16	TRBV20-1	TRBJ1-2	TRBD1	TGCAGTGCTACTGGAGACCCGGGACAGTTAAACTATGGCTACACCTTC	CSATGDPGQLNYGYTF
few	14	TRBV6-1	TRBJ2-6	NA	TGTGCCAGCAGTATGGGCTCTGGGGCCAACGTCCTGACTTTC	CASSMGSGANVLTF
many	13	TRBV7-9	TRBJ2-5	NA	TGTGCCAGCAGTTCAGCAGGCCAAGAGACCCAGTACTTC	CASSSAGQETQYF
few	13	TRBV28	TRBJ1-1	NA	TGTGCCAGCATCAGGCGCCTTAACACTGAAGCTTTCTTT	CASIRRLNTEAFF
NA	16	TRBV15	TRBJ2-7	TRBD1	TGTGCCACCAGCAGGGTAGCCGGGACAGGGGGCTACGAGCAGTACTTC	CATSRVAGTGGYEQYF
few	16	TRBV20-1	TRBJ2-5	NA	TGTAGTGCTCAAGAGGTTCAGGACTACTATGGGGAGACCCAGTACTTC	CSAQEVQDYYGETQYF
few	13	TRBV29-1	TRBJ2-1	NA	TGCAGCGTTGAATCCGGGGGCTACAATGAGCAGTTCTTC	CSVESGGYNEQFF
NA	15	TRBV5-1	TRBJ2-1	TRBD1	TGCGCCAGCAGCTCAGGACAGGGTTTGGACAATGAGCAGTTCTTC	CASSSGQGLDNEQFF
NA	15	TRBV6-1	TRBJ2-1	TRBD2	TGTGCCAGCAGTGAAGCCGGACTAGCTGACGCGGGGCAGTTCTTC	CASSEAGLADAGQFF
few	14	TRBV29-1	TRBJ2-7	NA	TGCAGCGTTGAAAAGGGGAAGGCAGACTACGAGCAGTACTTC	CSVEKGKADYEQYF
few	12	TRBV3-1	TRBJ2-2	NA	TGTGCCAGCAGCCGGACCCCCGGGGAGCTGTTTTTT	CASSRTPGELFF
few	15	TRBV9	TRBJ1-2	TRBD1	TGTGCCAGCAGCACAGGGGGGGAATCCTACTATGGCTACACCTTC	CASSTGGESYYGYTF
NA	11	TRBV6-1	TRBJ1-6	NA	TGTGCCAGCAGGGAAGGCTCACCCCTCCACTTT	CASREGSPLHF
NA	14	TRBV7-2	TRBJ2-5	NA	TGTGCCAGCAGCCTAGCCGGTACCCTAGAGACCCAGTACTTC	CASSLAGTLETQYF
NA	14	TRBV5-8	TRBJ1-4	TRBD1	TGTGCCAGCAGCCGGGACAGCTGGGGTGAAAAACTGTTTTTT	CASSRDSWGEKLFF
few	14	TRBV6-6	TRBJ1-2	NA	TGTGCCAGCAGTTACAGGGACCCGGGCAATGGCTACACCTTC	CASSYRDPGNGYTF
few	16	TRBV5-1	TRBJ2-4	TRBD2	TGCGCCAGCAGCCCCGGACTAGCGAAGGCCAAAAACATTCAGTACTTC	CASSPGLAKAKNIQYF
NA	17	TRBV10-3	TRBJ1-1	TRBD1	TGTGCCGTCAGTGAGCCCAATCCGGGACAGGGGAACACTGAAGCTTTCTTT	CAVSEPNPGQGNTEAFF
NA	15	TRBV6-1	TRBJ1-4	NA	TGTGCCAGCAGTGAGGGACACCCAACTAATGAAAAACTGTTTTTT	CASSEGHPTNEKLFF
NA	13	TRBV10-3	TRBJ1-5	NA	TGTGCCACCACCGCCGGGGGCAATCAGCCCCAGCATTTT	CATTAGGNQPQHF
NA	13	TRBV6-2/TRBV6-3	TRBJ1-6	TRBD1	TGTGCCAGCAGACAGGGGCTGGGATCACCCCTCCACTTT	CASRQGLGSPLHF
NA	15	TRBV27	TRBJ2-1	NA	TGTGCCAGCAGTTTATTGGGGGGCCCCTCCGGAGAGCAGTTCTTC	CASSLLGGPSGEQFF
NA	15	TRBV20-1	TRBJ2-4	TRBD2	TGCAGTGCTAGTCCAGCGGGGGGGACCAAAAACATTCAGTACTTC	CSASPAGGTKNIQYF
NA	16	TRBV5-5	TRBJ2-4	TRBD1	TGTGCCAGCAGCCATGGAACAGGGGGGTCCAAAAACATTCAGTACTTC	CASSHGTGGSKNIQYF
NA	16	TRBV5-5	TRBJ2-5	TRBD1	TGTGCCAGCAGCTCACCGACAGGGGGGATCGGAGAGACCCAGTACTTC	CASSSPTGGIGETQYF
NA	13	TRBV30	TRBJ1-2	NA	TGTGCCTGCGAATCGGGGGACGCCTATGGCTACACCTTC	CACESGDAYGYTF